One sample yielded the 27 T cell receptor beta chains listed below, sequenced in a study of cytomegalovirus exposure and HLA in healthy donors. PCR employed 60 Vbeta and 13 Jbeta primers. Assay used: immunoSEQ multiplex PCR; TCRdb lists only in-frame clones, some missing. The sample contains 150,000 to 200,000 clones, 75% to 80% of which appear only once. Sequencing was carried out using PBMCs. These receptors were obtained from a man over 45 in good health and CMV-seropositive.

The V and J genes are TRBV9 and TRBJ1-4; 7 positions agree with TRBD1. Germline CDR1 and CDR2: SGDLS and YYNGEE. V lost 4 bases to trimming and J lost 8 bases; unmatched junction nucleotides: 14. The CDR3 totals 16 residues. CDR3 loop: CASSPHHRGLTEKLFF. In DNA, the CDR3 is TGTGCCAGCAGCCCTCATCACAGGGGTTTAACCGAAAAACTGTTTTTT.

This clone was detected ten times or more. V gene TRBV11-2 combines with J gene TRBJ2-6, with 9 bases matching TRBD2. Germline loops: CDR1 SGHAT, CDR2 FQNNGV. J was trimmed by 8 bases and V by 7 bases; bases with no gene match: 6. The CDR3 has 14 amino acids. Written as DNA, the CDR3 is TGTGCCAGCAACACCCCTAGCGGGACCAACGTCCTGACTTTC. It yields the protein CASNTPSGTNVLTF.

The chain couples TRBV4-2 to TRBJ2-1; the D is unclear. Trimming shortened V by 0 bases and J by 2 bases, and 5 bases separated the two germline ends. This CDR3 has 14 residues. Looked up from germline, CDR1 is LGHNA and CDR2 is YNFKEQ. The DNA for the CDR3 is TGTGCCAGCAGCCAAGACTACGCCTACAATGAGCAGTTCTTC. This translates into CASSQDYAYNEQFF.

The chain's CDR3 is CASTRLAGGYNEQFF. The DNA of the CDR3 is TGTGCCAGCACCCGACTAGCGGGGGGGTACAATGAGCAGTTCTTC. The chain employs TRBV6-5 and TRBJ2-1; 14 nucleotides match TRBD2. Germline V lookup: CDR1 MNHEY, CDR2 SVGAGI. The CDR3 is made up of 15 amino acids. The J segment lost 4 bases and the V segment lost 7 bases, leaving 3 bases of the junction unmatched.

The chain joins TRBV5-6 to TRBJ1-5; 8 bases map to TRBD1. Trimming at V came to 4 bases and at J to 6 bases, leaving 3 bases not matched to a gene. The V gene's germline CDR1 is SGHDT and CDR2 YYEEEE. This CDR3 is built from 13 residues. CDR3 loop: CASSGQGSQPQHF. DNA of the CDR3: TGTGCCAGCAGCGGACAGGGAAGTCAGCCCCAGCATTTT.

This clone has just one count. The V gene is TRBV9, the J gene TRBJ2-7, with D perhaps matching TRBD1 (5 bases). V was shortened by 3 bases and J by 5 bases, with 12 bases between the two germline ends. The CDR3 has 13 amino acids. The germline CDR1 and CDR2 sequences are SGDLS and YYNGEE. CDR3 nucleotides: TGTGCCAGCAGCGGGGGCAGGGTAGACGAGCAGTACTTC. The encoded protein is CASSGGRVDEQYF.

With respect to this clone: The germline gene is not matched at one end of the junction; a read error may be the cause. Other DNA sequences within the sample encode an identical CDR3. The CDR3 DNA is TGTGCCAGCAGGCTAGCGGGACGCACGGATACGCAGTATTTT. It yields the protein CASRLAGRTDTQYF. V gene TRBV2 combines with J gene TRBJ2-3; 9 positions match TRBD2. CDR1 and CDR2 from the germline V gene are SNHLY and FYNNEI. This CDR3 region has 14 residues.

The chain carries TRBV2 and TRBJ1-3, with a weak D call TRBD1 (5 bases). CDR1 and CDR2 from the germline V gene are SNHLY and FYNNEI. The CDR3 contains 13 residues. The V end was cut by 9 bases, the J end by 3 bases, with 12 bases between. CDR3 protein: CASGADNGNTIYF. CDR3 coding DNA: TGTGCCAGTGGGGCAGACAATGGAAACACCATATATTTT.

This sequence joins TRBV7-2 and TRBJ1-2, with TRBD1 identical over 7 bases. Germline CDR1 reads SGHTA; CDR2 reads FQGNSA. The ends lost 5 bases at V and 9 bases at J; junction bases unmatched: 18. CDR3 length: 16 amino acids. The CDR3 nucleotides are TGTGCCAGCAGCCCGGGCGGTCTGGACAGGAGTTATCGCTACACCTTC. Translated: CASSPGGLDRSYRYTF. Variable domain in full (rest from reference TRBV7-2 and TRBJ1-2): GAGVSQSPSNKVTEKGKDVELRCDPISGHTALYWYRQSLGQGLEFLIYFQGNSAPDKSGLPSDRFSAERTGGSVSTLTIQRTQQEDSAVYLCASSPGGLDRSYRYTFGSGTRLTVV.

This clone has only a few counts. This CDR3 is CASSQSNISPGTSTDTQYF. CDR3 sequence (DNA): TGTGCCAGCAGCCAATCTAATATATCGCCAGGGACTAGCACAGATACGCAGTATTTT. This rearrangement joins TRBV16 to TRBJ2-3; weak D call: TRBD2 (6 bases). The CDR3 totals 19 residues. Germline-derived CDR1 and CDR2 are KGHSY and FQNENV. Trimming stripped 0 bases from V and 0 bases from J, with 19 bases between.

This clone was observed a single time. Other DNA sequences in the same sample also yield this CDR3. V gene TRBV9 combines with J gene TRBJ1-2; D is unclear. The germline V and J ends were trimmed by 2 bases and 3 bases, with 14 bases remaining between them. Per germline, CDR1 SGDLS and CDR2 YYNGEE. This CDR3 has 15 amino acids. CDR3 region: CASSVGSTVDYGYTF. The CDR3 coding sequence is TGTGCCAGCAGCGTGGGCTCCACAGTGGACTATGGCTACACCTTC.

The V gene is TRBV27, the J gene TRBJ1-5; D is perhaps TRBD1 (6 bases). CDR1 and CDR2 from the germline V gene are MNHEY and SMNVEV (reference sequence). Between the trimmed V and J ends, which lost 7 bases and 0 bases, there was a span of 13 bases. The CDR3 extends over 15 amino acids. The CDR3 bases are TGTGCCAGCAAAGGGACACCGGATAGCAATCAGCCCCAGCATTTT. Translated, it gives CASKGTPDSNQPQHF.

Notes on this clone: At one boundary the junction diverges from the germline segment, which might be a read error. This sequence joins TRBV29-1 and TRBJ2-5; no definite D call. Germline values: CDR1 SQVTM, CDR2 ANQGSEA. The CDR3 covers 16 residues. The CDR3 here is CSVEDMTYLRQGTQYF. Written as DNA, the CDR3 is TGCAGCGTTGAAGATATGACATACCTAAGGCAAGGGACCCAGTACTTC.

The rearrangement links TRBV5-6 to TRBJ1-2; D is ambiguous. Trimming pared 0 bases from V and 4 bases from J, leaving 10 bases between. Germline CDR1 is SGHDT and CDR2 is YYEEEE. This CDR3 spans 14 amino acids. The DNA for the CDR3 is TGTGCCAGCAGCTTGGGACCAGGTGGCTATGGCTACACCTTC. It specifies CASSLGPGGYGYTF.

This sequence joins TRBV7-3 and TRBJ2-5, with a possible D match to TRBD1 (7 bases). The CDR3 length is 15 residues. Trimming took off 3 bases at V and 2 bases at J, with 13 bases between the two ends. Looked up from germline, CDR1 is SGHTA and CDR2 is FQGTGA. The CDR3 DNA follows: TGTGCCAGCAGCTTGGCAGGGGGACTTCAAGAGACCCAGTACTTC. Its translation: CASSLAGGLQETQYF.

V is TRBV2 and J is TRBJ2-5; 12 bases match TRBD2. CDR3 length: 15 amino acids. Germline CDR1 is SNHLY and CDR2 is FYNNEI. V shed 6 bases, J shed 3 bases, and the junction held 5 bases outside the gene matches. CDR3 in amino acids: CASRRTSGVKETQYF. CDR3 DNA: TGTGCCAGCAGACGGACTAGCGGGGTTAAAGAGACCCAGTACTTC. Full variable domain (remainder filled in from reference TRBV2 and TRBJ2-5): EPEVTQTPSHQVTQMGQEVILRCVPISNHLYFYWYRQILGQKVEFLVSFYNNEISEKSEIFDDQFSVERPDGSNFTLKIRSTKLEDSAMYFCASRRTSGVKETQYFGPGTRLLVL.

The chain joins TRBV4-1 to TRBJ1-3; TRBD1 might be the D (6 bases). Trimming left V 1 base short and J 3 bases short, with 19 bases between. The germline gives CDR1 MGHRA, CDR2 YSYEKL. CDR3 size: 18 residues. The DNA for the CDR3 is TGCGCCAGCAGCCAAGCAGGACAGTTGTCGGGGTTTGGAAACACCATATATTTT. Protein: CASSQAGQLSGFGNTIYF.

The CDR3 region is CASSLLEEQYF. In nucleotides, the CDR3 is TGTGCCAGCAGTTTACTGGAGGAGCAGTACTTC. The chain is built from TRBV28 and TRBJ2-7; D is undetermined. This CDR3 has 11 residues. Germline-derived CDR1 and CDR2 are MDHEN and SYDVKM. The V end lost 2 bases, the J end lost 7 bases, and 6 bases lay between the germline ends. The whole variable domain, remainder taken from reference TRBV28 and TRBJ2-7, is DVKVTQSSRYLVKRTGEKVFLECVQDMDHENMFWYRQDPGLGLRLIYFSYDVKMKEKGDIPEGYSVSREKKERFSLILESASTNQTSMYLCASSLLEEQYFGPGTRLTVT.

The rearrangement joins TRBV6-1 to TRBJ2-1; 7 nucleotides agree with TRBD1. The CDR3 totals 16 residues. V lost 4 bases and J lost 4; bases outside the gene matches: 10. Germline V gene sequence: CDR1 MNHNS, CDR2 SASEGT. The CDR3 is CASSGQGRTTYNEQFF. CDR3 nucleotide sequence: TGTGCCAGCAGTGGACAGGGACGCACAACTTACAATGAGCAGTTCTTC.

The V and J genes are TRBV4-1 and TRBJ2-1; D unclear. Between the trimmed V and J ends, which lost 4 bases and 8 bases, there was a span of 27 bases. This CDR3 is 18 amino acids long. Per the germline V gene, CDR1 is MGHRA and CDR2 is YSYEKL. The CDR3 sequence is CASSPQPRRPGVWDEQFF. In nucleotides, the CDR3 is TGCGCCAGCAGCCCGCAACCAAGACGCCCGGGTGTGTGGGATGAGCAGTTCTTC.

This clone was detected a few times. V is TRBV5-6 and J is TRBJ2-2; D is perhaps TRBD2 (5 bases). Germline V gene sequence: CDR1 SGHDT, CDR2 YYEEEE. The CDR3 runs to 12 residues. V lost 4 bases, J lost 7 bases, and 8 bases lay in between. This chain's CDR3 is CASSPGNGELFF. Written as DNA, the CDR3 is TGTGCCAGCAGCCCCGGGAACGGGGAGCTGTTTTTT. Complete variable domain (other parts from reference TRBV5-6 and TRBJ2-2): DAGVTQSPTHLIKTRGQQVTLRCSPKSGHDTVSWYQQALGQGPQFIFQYYEEEERQRGNFPDRFSGHQFPNYSSELNVNALLLGDSALYLCASSPGNGELFFGEGSRLTVL.

V is TRBV18 and J is TRBJ2-5; D might be TRBD2 (5 bases). This CDR3 spans 14 amino acids. CDR1 KGHSH and CDR2 LQKENI come from the germline V gene. The V and J ends lost 1 base and 4 bases respectively, with 10 bases between them. The CDR3 spells CASSPRSGRETQYF. The CDR3 DNA reads as TGTGCCAGCTCACCACGTTCGGGGAGAGAGACCCAGTACTTC.

This chain joins TRBV15 and TRBJ1-1; tentative D call: TRBD1 (5 bases). The CDR3 covers 16 residues. Germline-derived CDR1 and CDR2 are LNHNV and YYDKDF (reference sequence). Trimming cost V 4 bases and J 1 base, with 16 bases left between them. The CDR3 DNA reads TGTGCCACCAGCACTACCCCCATGGGGCGGAACACTGAAGCTTTCTTT. Its translation: CATSTTPMGRNTEAFF. Drawing the rest from reference TRBV15 and TRBJ1-1, the complete variable domain is DAMVIQNPRYQVTQFGKPVTLSCSQTLNHNVMYWYQQKSSQAPKLLFHYYDKDFNNEADTPDNFQSRRPNTSFCFLDIRSPGLGDTAMYLCATSTTPMGRNTEAFFGQGTRLTVV.

This chain connects TRBV4-1 to TRBJ1-1; D may be TRBD1 (6 bases). Germline CDR1 and CDR2: MGHRA and YSYEKL. This CDR3 region has 13 residues. Trimming took off 5 bases at V and 5 bases at J, with 12 bases between the two ends. CDR3 sequence reads: CASSEQGSTEAFF. The CDR3 coding sequence is TGCGCCAGCAGCGAACAGGGATCGACTGAAGCTTTCTTT.

The chain recombines TRBV6-4 with TRBJ2-2, with no clear D. The V and J ends lost 8 bases and 5 bases respectively, with 15 bases between them. CDR1 and CDR2 (germline): MRHNA, SNTAGT. The CDR3 loop spans 14 amino acids. The CDR3 is CASRRSRGTGELFF. The CDR3, as DNA: TGTGCCAGCCGGCGGAGCCGTGGAACCGGGGAGCTGTTTTTT.

The chain is built from TRBV4-2 and TRBJ2-5, with 7 bases fitting TRBD1. The junction had 12 bases not matched to a gene; V was cut back by 3 bases and J by 5 bases. CDR3 size: 16 residues. Germline lookup yields CDR1 LGHNA and CDR2 YNFKEQ. CDR3 sequence reads: CASSQGPDRFRETQYF. CDR3 nucleotide sequence: TGTGCCAGCAGCCAGGGGCCGGACAGGTTTAGGGAGACCCAGTACTTC.

J is TRBJ2-5 and V is TRBV7-2; TRBD1 aligns across 8 bases. The ends lost 1 base at V and 5 bases at J; junction bases unmatched: 6. The CDR3 has 15 residues. CDR1 SGHTA and CDR2 FQGNSA come from the germline V gene. CDR3: CASSLGYGQGETQYF. The DNA for the CDR3 is TGTGCCAGCAGCTTAGGATATGGACAGGGTGAGACCCAGTACTTC.